This is a list of T cell receptor beta chains from one sample in a study of T cell responses to AZD1222 COVID-19 vaccine. TCRdb's copy holds only in-frame clones and misses some; the assay was immunoSEQ multiplex PCR. Among about 94,000 clones listed, more than 70% were seen once. This sample comprised peripheral blood, obtained on day 0 of AZD1222 vaccination. The receptor set was obtained from an adult in good health. CDR3s include the opening cysteine and the closing phenylalanine or tryptophan. A D gene is named only where the DNA matches it firmly. Size is omitted from some rows. Given values are once, few, many or a class for expanded clones.

abundance: NA; j_gene: TRBJ2-3; v_gene: TRBV7-3; d_gene: TRBD2; CDR3aa: CASSSGLAGGTDTQYF; CDR3nt: TGTGCCAGCAGCTCCGGACTAGCGGGGGGGACAGATACGCAGTATTTT
abundance: NA; j_gene: TRBJ2-7; v_gene: TRBV2; d_gene: NA; CDR3aa: CASSEALREQYF; CDR3nt: TGTGCCAGCAGTGAAGCGCTTCGTGAGCAGTACTTC
abundance: NA; j_gene: TRBJ2-5; v_gene: TRBV7-9; d_gene: TRBD2; CDR3aa: CASSPTSGGGLYF; CDR3nt: TGTGCCAGCAGTCCAACTAGCGGGGGCGGACTATACTTC
abundance: NA; j_gene: TRBJ1-2; v_gene: TRBV19; d_gene: NA; CDR3aa: CASKVGNYGYTF; CDR3nt: TGTGCCAGTAAGGTCGGAAACTATGGCTACACCTTC
abundance: NA; j_gene: TRBJ2-1; v_gene: TRBV24-1; d_gene: TRBD2; CDR3aa: CATSDRSGGTNNEQFF; CDR3nt: TGTGCCACCAGTGACCGGAGCGGGGGGACAAACAATGAGCAGTTCTTC
abundance: few; j_gene: TRBJ1-2; v_gene: TRBV3-1/TRBV3-2; d_gene: NA; CDR3aa: CASSQAGRDYGYTF; CDR3nt: TGTGCCAGCAGCCAAGCGGGTAGGGACTATGGCTACACCTTC
abundance: NA; j_gene: TRBJ1-1; v_gene: TRBV7-3; d_gene: NA; CDR3aa: CASSLVDSTEAFF; CDR3nt: TGTGCCAGCAGCTTAGTGGATAGCACTGAAGCTTTCTTT
abundance: few; j_gene: TRBJ1-4; v_gene: TRBV5-1; d_gene: NA; CDR3aa: CASRPSTNEKLFF; CDR3nt: TGCGCCAGCAGGCCGTCAACTAATGAAAAACTGTTTTTT
abundance: few; j_gene: TRBJ2-7; v_gene: TRBV6-2/TRBV6-3; d_gene: NA; CDR3aa: CASSWASYEQYF; CDR3nt: TGTGCCAGCAGTTGGGCCTCCTACGAGCAGTACTTC
abundance: NA; j_gene: TRBJ1-4; v_gene: TRBV29-1; d_gene: NA; CDR3aa: CSVPGGSTNEKLFF; CDR3nt: TGCAGCGTTCCTGGGGGTTCAACTAATGAAAAACTGTTTTTT
abundance: NA; j_gene: TRBJ1-1; v_gene: TRBV7-2; d_gene: NA; CDR3aa: CASSFFRRGAEAFF; CDR3nt: TGTGCCAGCAGCTTTTTCAGGAGAGGAGCTGAAGCTTTCTTT
abundance: NA; j_gene: TRBJ1-2; v_gene: TRBV12-3/TRBV12-4; d_gene: NA; CDR3aa: CASSPRQDGYTF; CDR3nt: TGTGCCAGCAGTCCAAGACAGGATGGCTACACCTTC
abundance: NA; j_gene: TRBJ2-3; v_gene: TRBV5-1; d_gene: NA; CDR3aa: CASSSGTASTDTQYF; CDR3nt: TGCGCCAGCAGCTCGGGGACGGCTAGCACAGATACGCAGTATTTT
abundance: once; j_gene: TRBJ1-2; v_gene: TRBV7-9; d_gene: NA; CDR3aa: CASRPLDGTNYGYTF; CDR3nt: TGTGCCAGCAGGCCTCTCGACGGGACTAACTATGGCTACACCTTC
abundance: NA; j_gene: TRBJ2-6; v_gene: TRBV7-3; d_gene: NA; CDR3aa: CASSSTTGANVLTF; CDR3nt: TGTGCCAGCAGCTCTACAACTGGGGCCAACGTCCTGACTTTC
abundance: NA; j_gene: TRBJ1-2; v_gene: TRBV28; d_gene: NA; CDR3aa: CASSLGYYGYTF; CDR3nt: TGTGCCAGCAGTTTAGGGTACTATGGCTACACCTTC
abundance: once; j_gene: TRBJ2-2; v_gene: TRBV4-1; d_gene: NA; CDR3aa: CASSQVPGVGTGELFF; CDR3nt: TGCGCCAGCAGCCAAGTCCCCGGGGTAGGGACCGGGGAGCTGTTTTTT
abundance: NA; j_gene: TRBJ1-2; v_gene: TRBV7-2; d_gene: TRBD1; CDR3aa: CASNPRDRAGLYGYTF; CDR3nt: TGTGCCAGCAACCCGCGCGACAGGGCGGGACTTTATGGCTACACCTTC
abundance: once; j_gene: TRBJ1-2; v_gene: TRBV19; d_gene: TRBD1; CDR3aa: CASSTRTGDYGYTF; CDR3nt: TGTGCCAGTAGTACTCGGACAGGTGACTATGGCTACACCTTC
abundance: few; j_gene: TRBJ1-5; v_gene: TRBV6-2/TRBV6-3; d_gene: NA; CDR3aa: CASSYRGTGNQPQHF; CDR3nt: TGTGCCAGCAGTTATCGGGGGACTGGCAATCAGCCCCAGCATTTT
abundance: NA; j_gene: TRBJ1-3; v_gene: TRBV19; d_gene: NA; CDR3aa: CASNGRVRSGNTIYF; CDR3nt: TGTGCCAGTAATGGCAGGGTTCGTTCTGGAAACACCATATATTTT
abundance: few; j_gene: TRBJ1-1; v_gene: TRBV4-2; d_gene: NA; CDR3aa: CASSQERGRLSDTEAFF; CDR3nt: TGTGCCAGCAGCCAAGAAAGGGGCAGACTTTCGGACACTGAAGCTTTCTTT
abundance: once; j_gene: TRBJ1-5; v_gene: TRBV10-3; d_gene: TRBD1; CDR3aa: CAISESTGIQPQHF; CDR3nt: TGTGCCATCAGTGAGTCGACAGGGATTCAGCCCCAGCATTTT
abundance: once; j_gene: TRBJ2-2; v_gene: TRBV3-1/TRBV3-2; d_gene: NA; CDR3aa: CASSQKRRVRELFF; CDR3nt: TGTGCCAGCAGCCAAAAGCGGAGAGTCCGGGAGCTGTTTTTT
abundance: NA; j_gene: TRBJ2-1; v_gene: TRBV5-1; d_gene: TRBD1; CDR3aa: CASSIGQGAYNEQFF; CDR3nt: TGCGCCAGCAGCATCGGACAGGGGGCCTACAATGAGCAGTTCTTC
abundance: NA; j_gene: TRBJ1-2; v_gene: TRBV15; d_gene: TRBD1; CDR3aa: CATSRDGQGVYGYTF; CDR3nt: TGTGCCACCAGCAGAGATGGCCAGGGGGTCTATGGCTACACCTTC
abundance: once; j_gene: TRBJ2-1; v_gene: TRBV5-4; d_gene: TRBD2; CDR3aa: CASSLTGGGDNEQFF; CDR3nt: TGTGCCAGCAGCTTAACGGGCGGGGGGGACAATGAGCAGTTCTTC
abundance: NA; j_gene: TRBJ1-2; v_gene: TRBV29-1; d_gene: TRBD1; CDR3aa: CSVDGVGQGAGGYTF; CDR3nt: TGCAGCGTGGATGGCGTGGGACAGGGGGCGGGTGGCTACACCTTC
abundance: NA; j_gene: TRBJ1-6; v_gene: TRBV28; d_gene: NA; CDR3aa: CARVYASGYFNSPLHF; CDR3nt: TGTGCCAGGGTTTATGCGTCGGGATATTTTAATTCACCCCTCCACTTT
abundance: NA; j_gene: TRBJ1-5; v_gene: TRBV29-1; d_gene: NA; CDR3aa: CSVAEVGSNQPQHF; CDR3nt: TGCAGCGTTGCAGAGGTAGGGAGCAATCAGCCCCAGCATTTT
abundance: NA; j_gene: TRBJ2-3; v_gene: TRBV9; d_gene: TRBD2; CDR3aa: CASSPPRGGITDTQYF; CDR3nt: TGTGCCAGCAGCCCCCCCCGGGGGGGTATCACAGATACGCAGTATTTT
abundance: NA; j_gene: TRBJ1-6; v_gene: TRBV25-1; d_gene: NA; CDR3aa: CASSLTAYNSPLHF; CDR3nt: TGTGCCAGCAGTTTGACAGCCTATAATTCACCCCTCCACTTT
abundance: NA; j_gene: TRBJ1-4; v_gene: TRBV7-2; d_gene: NA; CDR3aa: CASSSVGGANEKLFF; CDR3nt: TGTGCCAGCAGCTCAGTAGGGGGTGCTAATGAAAAACTGTTTTTT
abundance: NA; j_gene: TRBJ2-1; v_gene: TRBV19; d_gene: NA; CDR3aa: CASSIAAAYNEQFF; CDR3nt: TGTGCCAGTAGTATCGCGGCCGCCTACAATGAGCAGTTCTTC
abundance: NA; j_gene: TRBJ1-2; v_gene: TRBV4-2; d_gene: NA; CDR3aa: CASSQDGAGLNYGYTF; CDR3nt: TGTGCCAGCAGCCAAGATGGGGCAGGGCTAAACTATGGCTACACCTTC
abundance: NA; j_gene: TRBJ1-4; v_gene: TRBV4-1; d_gene: NA; CDR3aa: CASSQQRNRFNEKLFF; CDR3nt: TGCGCCAGCAGCCAACAAAGAAACAGGTTTAATGAAAAACTGTTTTTT
abundance: NA; j_gene: TRBJ2-3; v_gene: TRBV5-1; d_gene: NA; CDR3aa: CASSLGAGARTDTQYF; CDR3nt: TGCGCCAGCAGCTTGGGGGCGGGGGCACGCACAGATACGCAGTATTTT
abundance: NA; j_gene: TRBJ2-7; v_gene: TRBV5-4; d_gene: TRBD1; CDR3aa: CASSLPGQSSYEQYF; CDR3nt: TGTGCCAGCAGTCTCCCGGGACAGAGCTCCTACGAGCAGTACTTC
abundance: NA; j_gene: TRBJ2-3; v_gene: TRBV5-4; d_gene: TRBD2; CDR3aa: CASSEGLAGSIDTQYF; CDR3nt: TGTGCCAGCAGCGAGGGACTAGCGGGGTCTATAGATACGCAGTATTTT
abundance: NA; j_gene: TRBJ2-2; v_gene: TRBV5-1; d_gene: NA; CDR3aa: CASGQSNTGELFF; CDR3nt: TGCGCCAGCGGGCAGTCGAACACCGGGGAGCTGTTTTTT
abundance: NA; j_gene: TRBJ1-2; v_gene: TRBV30; d_gene: TRBD1; CDR3aa: CAWSVPPGQGAGGYTF; CDR3nt: TGTGCCTGGAGTGTACCCCCGGGACAGGGGGCTGGGGGCTACACCTTC
abundance: NA; j_gene: TRBJ1-1; v_gene: TRBV15; d_gene: NA; CDR3aa: CATSLTGYTEAFF; CDR3nt: TGTGCCACCAGCTTGACAGGATACACTGAAGCTTTCTTT
abundance: once; j_gene: TRBJ2-3; v_gene: TRBV6-1; d_gene: TRBD2; CDR3aa: CASSGLAGGSTDTQYF; CDR3nt: TGTGCCAGCAGTGGACTAGCGGGGGGTAGCACAGATACGCAGTATTTT
abundance: NA; j_gene: TRBJ1-6; v_gene: TRBV30; d_gene: NA; CDR3aa: CAWTKGTNSPLHF; CDR3nt: TGTGCCTGGACTAAGGGAACCAATTCACCCCTCCACTTT
abundance: NA; j_gene: TRBJ2-3; v_gene: TRBV11-3; d_gene: TRBD1; CDR3aa: CASSLGQGADTQYF; CDR3nt: TGTGCCAGCAGCTTAGGACAGGGCGCAGATACGCAGTATTTT
abundance: NA; j_gene: TRBJ1-1; v_gene: TRBV7-9; d_gene: NA; CDR3aa: CASSLAQGLSEAFF; CDR3nt: TGTGCCAGCAGCTTAGCGCAGGGGCTCTCTGAAGCTTTCTTT
abundance: NA; j_gene: TRBJ2-7; v_gene: TRBV19; d_gene: TRBD1; CDR3aa: CASSPRTGGYEQYF; CDR3nt: TGTGCCAGTAGTCCACGGACAGGGGGCTACGAGCAGTACTTC
abundance: NA; j_gene: TRBJ2-2; v_gene: TRBV7-3; d_gene: TRBD2; CDR3aa: CASSSLAGDTGELFF; CDR3nt: TGTGCCAGCAGCTCCTTAGCGGGGGACACCGGGGAGCTGTTTTTT
abundance: NA; j_gene: TRBJ2-5; v_gene: TRBV30; d_gene: NA; CDR3aa: CAWSVGEETQYF; CDR3nt: TGTGCCTGGAGTGTAGGAGAAGAGACCCAGTACTTC
abundance: NA; j_gene: TRBJ2-2; v_gene: TRBV6-1; d_gene: NA; CDR3aa: CASSERAADANTGELFF; CDR3nt: TGTGCCAGCAGTGAAAGGGCAGCCGACGCGAACACCGGGGAGCTGTTTTTT
abundance: NA; j_gene: TRBJ2-6; v_gene: TRBV7-8; d_gene: NA; CDR3aa: CASSLGQGISGANVLTF; CDR3nt: TGTGCCAGCAGCTTAGGCCAGGGGATCTCTGGGGCCAACGTCCTGACTTTC
abundance: NA; j_gene: TRBJ1-2; v_gene: TRBV7-8; d_gene: TRBD1; CDR3aa: CASSGADRGYGYTF; CDR3nt: TGTGCCAGCAGCGGAGCAGACAGGGGCTATGGCTACACCTTC
abundance: NA; j_gene: TRBJ1-4; v_gene: TRBV5-1; d_gene: NA; CDR3aa: CASSLEPNEKLFF; CDR3nt: TGCGCCAGCAGCTTGGAACCTAATGAAAAACTGTTTTTT
abundance: NA; j_gene: TRBJ2-7; v_gene: TRBV19; d_gene: NA; CDR3aa: CASSHRASAYEQYF; CDR3nt: TGTGCCAGTAGTCACCGGGCCTCCGCCTACGAGCAGTACTTC